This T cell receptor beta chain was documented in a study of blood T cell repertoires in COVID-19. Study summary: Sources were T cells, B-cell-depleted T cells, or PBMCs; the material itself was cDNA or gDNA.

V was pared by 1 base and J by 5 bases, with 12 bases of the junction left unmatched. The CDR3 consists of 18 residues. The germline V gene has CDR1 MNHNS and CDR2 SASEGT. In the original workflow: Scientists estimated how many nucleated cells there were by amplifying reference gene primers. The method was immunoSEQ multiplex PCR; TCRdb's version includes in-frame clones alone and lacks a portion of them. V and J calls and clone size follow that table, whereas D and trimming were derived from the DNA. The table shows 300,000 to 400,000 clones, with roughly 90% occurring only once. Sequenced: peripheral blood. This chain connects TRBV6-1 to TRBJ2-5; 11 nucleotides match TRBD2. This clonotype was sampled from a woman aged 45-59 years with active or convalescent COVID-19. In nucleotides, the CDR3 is TGTGCCAGCAGTGAAGGCCTAACTAGCGGGGGATGGTTTGAGACCCAGTACTTC. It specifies CASSEGLTSGGWFETQYF.